Here is one TCR beta chain with its context. Data came from immunoSEQ multiplex PCR; TCRdb stores just in-frame clones and leaves some out. The repertoire holds 130,000 to 150,000 clones, about 93% seen once, with 14% in the top ten. There are 17 residues in the CDR3. V lost 0 bases to trimming and J lost 2 bases, with 17 bases between them. Germline assignment: CDR1 LGHNA and CDR2 YSLEER. These data originate in a study of control samples from healthy donors and cancer patients. The receptor comes from a man aged 55 to 69 with colorectal cancer. V usage is TRBV4-3 and J usage is TRBJ2-7; D is perhaps TRBD1 (5 bases). The source material was PBMCs. DNA for the CDR3: TGCGCCAGCAGCCAAGATAAGTTCCGGTCAGGGCCCTACGAGCAGTACTTC. Protein product: CASSQDKFRSGPYEQYF.